The clone carrying this T cell receptor beta chain was observed a handful of times. Antigen: not known. One entry per CDR3 protein results from TCRdb running MiXCR on the 5' RACE reads. The profile shows under 250,000 distinct CDR3 sequences, 32% of them singletons. These data originate in a study of CD8 T cells in ankylosing spondylitis. The study, taken as a whole, reports: Reportedly, matched ankylosing spondylitis synovial fluid was significantly enriched for disease-linked clones. The authors found the disease-linked clones to be CD8+ and relatively rare in peripheral blood.

CDR3 length: 13 amino acids. The V end lost 2 bases, the J end lost 2 bases, and 7 bases lay between the germline ends. The V and J genes are TRBV12-3 or TRBV12-4 and TRBJ2-7; D gene uncertain. The specimen sequenced was blood, either unsorted or a sorted T cell fraction (not recorded which). The receptor comes from a male donor with ankylosing spondylitis or in good health (not recorded which). The CDR3 loop reads CASSLMGTYEQYF. CDR3 nucleotides: TGTGCCAGCAGTTTAATGGGGACCTACGAGCAGTACTTC.